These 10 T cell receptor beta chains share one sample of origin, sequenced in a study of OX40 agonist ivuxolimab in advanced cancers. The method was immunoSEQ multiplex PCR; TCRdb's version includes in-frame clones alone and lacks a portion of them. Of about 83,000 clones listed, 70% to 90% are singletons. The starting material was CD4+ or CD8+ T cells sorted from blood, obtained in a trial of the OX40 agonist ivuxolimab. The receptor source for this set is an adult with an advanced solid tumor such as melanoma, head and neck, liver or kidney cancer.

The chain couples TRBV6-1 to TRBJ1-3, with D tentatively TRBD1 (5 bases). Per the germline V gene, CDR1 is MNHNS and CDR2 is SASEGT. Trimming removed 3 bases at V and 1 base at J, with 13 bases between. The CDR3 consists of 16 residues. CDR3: CASSDIQGISGNTIYF. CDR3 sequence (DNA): TGTGCCAGCAGTGATATTCAGGGTATTTCTGGAAACACCATATATTTT.

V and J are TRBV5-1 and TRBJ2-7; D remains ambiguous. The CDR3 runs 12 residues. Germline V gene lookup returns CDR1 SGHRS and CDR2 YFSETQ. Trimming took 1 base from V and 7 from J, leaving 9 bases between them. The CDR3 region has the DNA TGCGCCAGCAGCTTGAATTCGGGTGAGCAGTACTTC. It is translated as CASSLNSGEQYF.

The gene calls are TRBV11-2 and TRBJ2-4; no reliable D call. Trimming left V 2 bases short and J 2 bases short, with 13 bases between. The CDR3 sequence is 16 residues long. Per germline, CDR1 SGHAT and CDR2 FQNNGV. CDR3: CASSLREWGTKNIQYF. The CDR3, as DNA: TGTGCCAGCAGCTTAAGGGAATGGGGAACCAAAAACATTCAGTACTTC.

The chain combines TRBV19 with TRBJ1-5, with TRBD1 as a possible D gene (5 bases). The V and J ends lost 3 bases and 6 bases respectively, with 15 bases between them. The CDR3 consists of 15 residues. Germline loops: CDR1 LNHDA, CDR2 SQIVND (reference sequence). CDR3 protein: CASSMMGQGGQPQHF. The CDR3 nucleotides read TGTGCCAGTAGTATGATGGGGCAGGGCGGTCAGCCCCAGCATTTT.

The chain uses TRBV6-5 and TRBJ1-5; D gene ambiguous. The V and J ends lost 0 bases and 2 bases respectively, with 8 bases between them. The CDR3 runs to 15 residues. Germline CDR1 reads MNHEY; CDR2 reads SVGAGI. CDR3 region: CASSYSRRRNQPQHF. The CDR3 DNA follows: TGTGCCAGCAGTTACTCCCGACGTCGCAATCAGCCCCAGCATTTT.

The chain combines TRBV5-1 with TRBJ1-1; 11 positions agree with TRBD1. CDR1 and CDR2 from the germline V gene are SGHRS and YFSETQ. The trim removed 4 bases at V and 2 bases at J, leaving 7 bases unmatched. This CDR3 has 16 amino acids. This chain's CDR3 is CASSVGTGGVNTEAFF. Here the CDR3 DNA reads TGCGCCAGCAGCGTAGGGACAGGGGGTGTTAACACTGAAGCTTTCTTT. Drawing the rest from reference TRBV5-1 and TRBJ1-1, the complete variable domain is KAGVTQTPRYLIKTRGQQVTLSCSPISGHRSVSWYQQTPGQGLQFLFEYFSETQRNKGNFPGRFSGRQFSNSRSEMNVSTLELGDSALYLCASSVGTGGVNTEAFFGQGTRLTVV.

CDR3 nucleotides: TGCAGCGTTGAAGATCCCAGGGGGGACCTTTCGGATACGCAGTATTTT. The encoded protein is CSVEDPRGDLSDTQYF. This rearrangement joins TRBV29-1 to TRBJ2-3; a weak D match, TRBD1 (7 bases). Deletions cut 0 bases from V and 6 bases from J, with 19 bases between. CDR1 SQVTM and CDR2 ANQGSEA come from the germline V gene. This CDR3 spans 16 amino acids.

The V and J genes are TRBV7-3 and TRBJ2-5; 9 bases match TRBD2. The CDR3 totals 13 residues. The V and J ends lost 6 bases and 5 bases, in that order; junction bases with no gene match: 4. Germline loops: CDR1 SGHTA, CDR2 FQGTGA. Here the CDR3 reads CASSYSGSETQYF. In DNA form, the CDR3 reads TGTGCCAGCAGTTATAGCGGGAGCGAGACCCAGTACTTC.

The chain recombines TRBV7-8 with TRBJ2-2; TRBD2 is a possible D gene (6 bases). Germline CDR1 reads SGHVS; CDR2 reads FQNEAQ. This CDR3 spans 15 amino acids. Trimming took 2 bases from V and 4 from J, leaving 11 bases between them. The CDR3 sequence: CASSLRGNPTGELFF. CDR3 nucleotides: TGTGCCAGCAGCTTACGCGGGAATCCCACCGGGGAGCTGTTTTTT.

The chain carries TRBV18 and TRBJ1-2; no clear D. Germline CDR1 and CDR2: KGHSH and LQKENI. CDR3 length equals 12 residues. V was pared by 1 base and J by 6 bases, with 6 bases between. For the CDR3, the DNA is TGTGCCAGCTCACCACAAACTAATGGCTACACCTTC. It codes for CASSPQTNGYTF.